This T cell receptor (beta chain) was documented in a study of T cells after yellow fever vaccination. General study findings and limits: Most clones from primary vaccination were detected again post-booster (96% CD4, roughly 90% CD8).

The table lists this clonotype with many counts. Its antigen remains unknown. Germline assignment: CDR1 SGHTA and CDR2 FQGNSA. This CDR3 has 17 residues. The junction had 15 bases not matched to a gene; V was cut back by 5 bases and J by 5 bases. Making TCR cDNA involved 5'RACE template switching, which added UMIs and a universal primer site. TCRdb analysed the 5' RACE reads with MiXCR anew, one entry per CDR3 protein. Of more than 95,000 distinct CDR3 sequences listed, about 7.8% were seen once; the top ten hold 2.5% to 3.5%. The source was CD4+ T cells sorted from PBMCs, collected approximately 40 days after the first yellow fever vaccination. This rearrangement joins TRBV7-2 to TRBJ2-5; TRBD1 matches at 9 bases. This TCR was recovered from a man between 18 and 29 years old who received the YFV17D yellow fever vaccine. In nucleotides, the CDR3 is TGTGCCAGCAGCCCGGCCCAAACAGGGGGCGTATCGGAGACCCAGTACTTC. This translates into CASSPAQTGGVSETQYF.